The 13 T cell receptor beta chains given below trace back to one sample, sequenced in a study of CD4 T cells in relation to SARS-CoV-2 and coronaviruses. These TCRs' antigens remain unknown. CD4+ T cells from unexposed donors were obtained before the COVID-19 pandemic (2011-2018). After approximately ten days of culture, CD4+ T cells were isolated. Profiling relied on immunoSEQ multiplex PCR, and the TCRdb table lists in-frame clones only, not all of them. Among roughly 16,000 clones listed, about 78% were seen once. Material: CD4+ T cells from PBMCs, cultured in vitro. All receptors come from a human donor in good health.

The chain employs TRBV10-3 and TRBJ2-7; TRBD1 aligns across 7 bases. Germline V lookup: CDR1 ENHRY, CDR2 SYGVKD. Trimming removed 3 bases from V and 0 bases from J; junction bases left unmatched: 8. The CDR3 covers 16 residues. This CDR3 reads CAISDSGQAASYEQYF. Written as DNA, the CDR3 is TGTGCCATCAGTGACTCCGGACAGGCAGCCTCCTACGAGCAGTACTTC.

CDR3 nucleotide sequence: TGTGCCAGCAGCCCAACCGGGACTAGCACAGATACGCAGTATTTT. Its translation: CASSPTGTSTDTQYF. The chain joins TRBV3-1 (or the pseudogene TRBV3-2) to TRBJ2-3; a possible D gene is TRBD2 (6 bases). Germline lookup yields CDR1 LGHDT and CDR2 YNNKEL (reference sequence). V was shortened by 4 bases and J by 0 bases, with 11 bases between the two germline ends. The CDR3 contains 15 residues.

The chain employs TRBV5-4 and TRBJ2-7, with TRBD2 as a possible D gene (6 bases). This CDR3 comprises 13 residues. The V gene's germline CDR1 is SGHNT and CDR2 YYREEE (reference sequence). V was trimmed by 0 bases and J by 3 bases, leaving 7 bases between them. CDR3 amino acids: CASSLEGGYEQYF. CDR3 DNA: TGTGCCAGCAGCTTGGAGGGAGGCTACGAGCAGTACTTC.

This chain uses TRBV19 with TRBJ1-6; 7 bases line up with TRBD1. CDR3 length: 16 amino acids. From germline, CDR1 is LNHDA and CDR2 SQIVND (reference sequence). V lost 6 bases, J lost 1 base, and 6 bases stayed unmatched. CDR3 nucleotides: TGTGCCAGTAGCCGTGAGACAGGGTCCTATAATTCACCCCTCCACTTT. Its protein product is CASSRETGSYNSPLHF.

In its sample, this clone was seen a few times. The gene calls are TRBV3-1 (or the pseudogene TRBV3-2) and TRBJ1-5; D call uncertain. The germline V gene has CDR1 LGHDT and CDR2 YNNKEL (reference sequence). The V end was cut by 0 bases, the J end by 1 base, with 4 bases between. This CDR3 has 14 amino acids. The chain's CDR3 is CASSQEGSNQPQHF. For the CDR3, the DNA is TGTGCCAGCAGCCAAGAAGGCAGCAATCAGCCCCAGCATTTT.

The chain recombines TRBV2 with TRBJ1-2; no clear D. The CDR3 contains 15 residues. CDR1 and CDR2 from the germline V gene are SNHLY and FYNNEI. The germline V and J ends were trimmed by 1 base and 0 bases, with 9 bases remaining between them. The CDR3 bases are TGTGCCAGCAGTGAAGACTGGACCTCTAACTATGGCTACACCTTC. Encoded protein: CASSEDWTSNYGYTF. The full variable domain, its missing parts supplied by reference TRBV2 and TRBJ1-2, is EPEVTQTPSHQVTQMGQEVILRCVPISNHLYFYWYRQILGQKVEFLVSFYNNEISEKSEIFDDQFSVERPDGSNFTLKIRSTKLEDSAMYFCASSEDWTSNYGYTFGSGTRLTVV.

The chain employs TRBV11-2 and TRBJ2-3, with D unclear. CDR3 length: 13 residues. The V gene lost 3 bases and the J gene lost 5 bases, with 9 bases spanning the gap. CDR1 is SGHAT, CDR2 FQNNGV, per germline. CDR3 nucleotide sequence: TGTGCCAGCAGCTTCCGTCTAGGAGATACGCAGTATTTT. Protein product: CASSFRLGDTQYF.

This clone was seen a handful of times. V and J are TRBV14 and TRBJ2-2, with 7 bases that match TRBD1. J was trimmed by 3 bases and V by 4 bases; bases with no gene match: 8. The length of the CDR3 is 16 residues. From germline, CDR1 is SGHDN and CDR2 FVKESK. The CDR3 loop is CASSPFRGTDTGELFF. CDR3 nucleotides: TGTGCCAGCAGCCCCTTCAGGGGGACGGACACCGGGGAGCTGTTTTTT.

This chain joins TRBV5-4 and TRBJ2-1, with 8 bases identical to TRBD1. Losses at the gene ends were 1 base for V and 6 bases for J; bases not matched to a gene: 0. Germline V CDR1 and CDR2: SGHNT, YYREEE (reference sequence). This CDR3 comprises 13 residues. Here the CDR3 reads CASSLTGGNEQFF. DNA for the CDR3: TGTGCCAGCAGCTTGACAGGGGGCAATGAGCAGTTCTTC.

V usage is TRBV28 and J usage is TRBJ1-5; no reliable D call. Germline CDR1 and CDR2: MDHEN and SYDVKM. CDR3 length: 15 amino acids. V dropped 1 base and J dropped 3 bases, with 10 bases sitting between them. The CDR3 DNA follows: TGTGCCAGCAGTTTATTCCAGGTCCCCAATCAGCCCCAGCATTTT. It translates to CASSLFQVPNQPQHF.

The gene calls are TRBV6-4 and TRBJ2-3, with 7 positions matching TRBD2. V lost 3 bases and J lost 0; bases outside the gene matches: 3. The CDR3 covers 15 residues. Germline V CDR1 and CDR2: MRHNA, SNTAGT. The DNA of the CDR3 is TGTGCCAGCAGTGAGGGTAGCGGGAGCACAGATACGCAGTATTTT. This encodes CASSEGSGSTDTQYF.

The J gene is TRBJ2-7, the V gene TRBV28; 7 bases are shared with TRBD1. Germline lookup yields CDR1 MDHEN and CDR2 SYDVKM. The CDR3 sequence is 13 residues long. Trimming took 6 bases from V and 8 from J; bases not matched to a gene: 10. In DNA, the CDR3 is TGTGCCAGCAGCCCTCGTCTGGACAGGAAGCAGTACTTC. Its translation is CASSPRLDRKQYF.

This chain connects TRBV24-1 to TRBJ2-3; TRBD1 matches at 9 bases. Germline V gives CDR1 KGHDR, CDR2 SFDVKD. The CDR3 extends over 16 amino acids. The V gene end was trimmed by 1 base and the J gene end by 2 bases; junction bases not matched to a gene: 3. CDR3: CATSDFGQGNTDTQYF. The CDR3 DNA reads TGTGCCACCAGTGATTTTGGACAGGGGAACACAGATACGCAGTATTTT.